This T cell receptor (beta chain) was obtained from a study of Tregs in tolerant kidney transplant recipients. Study conclusions and caveats: In tolerant patients, donor-specific Tregs outgrew total Tregs, suggesting antigen-driven expansion. Few patients were studied, so findings need validation in larger groups. No direct test of biological reproducibility was done here.

This CDR3 has 12 amino acids. Between the trimmed V and J ends, which lost 6 bases and 3 bases, there was a span of 12 bases. Germline CDR1 is DFQATT and CDR2 is SNEGSKA (reference sequence). Note on this clone: Its target is unknown. The read terminates 3 residues before the CDR3 end, so the remaining end is supplied by the germline J gene.

Recipients received nonmyeloablative bone marrow transplants from related graft donors, with transient mixed chimerism. Profiling relied on immunoSEQ multiplex PCR, and the TCRdb table lists in-frame clones only, not all of them. Its table records some 29,000 clones. V is TRBV20-1 and J is TRBJ2-7; D may be TRBD2 (5 bases). This clonotype was obtained from a human patient who received a combined kidney and bone marrow transplant. Certain T cells may be donor cells from the graft. The sequencing here drew on CD4+ T cells from blood (PBMCs), taken 24 months after the transplant. CDR3 bases read: TGCAGTGCCTCGGAGGCGGGCTACGAG. It codes for CSASEAGYE. The whole CDR3 reads CSASEAGYEQYF.